This TCR beta chain was profiled in a study of T cells in localized non-small cell lung cancer. This CDR3 has 16 amino acids. Germline CDR1 and CDR2: SGHAT and FQDESV (reference sequence). Trimming cost V 5 bases and J 4 bases; bases outside gene matches: 9. General study points: Among the tissues sampled, uninvolved adjacent lung had the highest T cell clonality, above tumor. Adjacent lung exhibited a median of 57 among the 100 most abundant tumor clones.

A note on this clone: The target antigen is unknown.

Generated by immunoSEQ multiplex PCR, the TCRdb table keeps only in-frame clones and is missing some. The sample holds fewer than 45,000 clones, more than 75% seen once. The V call is TRBV11-1, the J call TRBJ2-7; TRBD2 agrees at 12 bases. The specimen was peripheral blood, collected before any cancer treatment. The TCR comes from a man between 40 and 75 years old with stage I lung adenocarcinoma. This chain's CDR3 is CASSQTTSGRTYEQYF. The CDR3 nucleotides read TGTGCCAGCAGCCAGACGACTAGCGGGAGAACGTACGAGCAGTACTTC.